One and the same sample provided the 3 T cell receptor beta chains below, sequenced in a study of OX40 agonist ivuxolimab in advanced cancers. TCRdb keeps only in-frame clones here, not all; method: immunoSEQ multiplex PCR. The table has approximately 96,000 clones, about 92% seen once. Sequenced here: CD4+ or CD8+ T cells sorted from blood, sampled in a trial of the OX40 agonist ivuxolimab. Every receptor here comes from an adult with an advanced solid tumor such as melanoma, head and neck, liver or kidney cancer.

The rearrangement uses TRBV30 and TRBJ2-7; D is unclear. The germline CDR1 and CDR2 sequences are GTSNPN and SVGIG (reference sequence). There are 11 residues in the CDR3. V lost 2 bases, J lost 5 bases, and 7 bases lay in between. This CDR3 is CAWSSQHEQYF. CDR3 coding DNA: TGTGCCTGGAGTAGTCAGCACGAGCAGTACTTC.

The chain has TRBV13 and TRBJ2-7, with D tentatively TRBD1 (5 bases). The CDR3 has 14 amino acids. Germline V gene data show CDR1 as PRHDT and CDR2 as FYEKMQ (reference sequence). V dropped 3 bases and J dropped 4 bases, with 13 bases sitting between them. This chain's CDR3 is CASSLARATYEQYF. The CDR3 coding sequence is TGTGCCAGCAGCTTGGCCAGGGCCACGTACGAGCAGTACTTC.

The chain recombines TRBV7-9 with TRBJ2-1, with 11 bases lining up with TRBD2. The ends lost 0 bases at V and 9 bases at J; junction bases unmatched: 4. Per the germline V gene, CDR1 is SEHNR and CDR2 is FQNEAQ (reference sequence). This CDR3 is built from 15 residues. The CDR3 spells CASSLASGRAIEQFF. The CDR3 coding sequence is TGTGCCAGCAGCTTAGCTAGCGGGAGGGCCATTGAGCAGTTCTTC.